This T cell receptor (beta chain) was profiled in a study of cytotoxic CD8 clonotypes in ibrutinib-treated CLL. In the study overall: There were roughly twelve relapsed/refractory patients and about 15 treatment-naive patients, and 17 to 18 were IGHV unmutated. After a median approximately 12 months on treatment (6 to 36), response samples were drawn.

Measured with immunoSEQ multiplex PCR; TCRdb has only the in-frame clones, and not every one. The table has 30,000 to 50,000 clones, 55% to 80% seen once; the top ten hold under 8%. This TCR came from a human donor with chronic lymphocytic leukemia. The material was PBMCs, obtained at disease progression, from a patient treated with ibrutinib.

Here the CDR3 reads CASSLRVTGELFF. The CDR3 bases are TGTGCCAGCAGTTTACGGGTCACCGGGGAGCTGTTTTTT. The V call is TRBV27, the J call TRBJ2-2; D is uncertain. V lost 2 bases to trimming and J lost 4 bases, with 5 bases between them. CDR3 length: 13 residues. CDR1 and CDR2 (germline): MNHEY, SMNVEV (reference sequence).